The entry below gives a single T cell receptor (beta chain) sequence along with its context. Antigen unknown. This entry belongs to a study of graft-versus-host responses after intestinal transplantation. V was cut by 4 bases and J by 5 bases, with 12 bases left in between. The CDR3 covers 13 residues. In germline, CDR1 is SGHNT, CDR2 YYREEE (reference sequence). Clones were read by immunoSEQ multiplex PCR, and TCRdb kept only the in-frame ones, dropping some. The sample records approximately 99,000 clones, 85% to 95% being singletons. The J gene is TRBJ1-2, the V gene TRBV5-4; D remains ambiguous. The input for sequencing was unstimulated CD8+ T cells sorted from spleen or lymph node cells, taken before transplant. The origin of this receptor is a human donor who was the organ donor for an intestinal transplant. The CDR3 coding sequence is TGTGCCAGCAGCCCACCGGGTTCTTATGGCTACACCTTC. Its protein product is CASSPPGSYGYTF.